This TCR beta chain was captured in a study of OX40 agonist ivuxolimab in advanced cancers. About the study: Ivuxolimab, an antibody that agonizes OX40 (CD134), was administered to the patients. In this trial design, patients received ivuxolimab intravenously at 0.01 to 10 mg/kg every 2 weeks. Three patients, one with hepatocellular carcinoma and two with cutaneous melanoma, achieved partial responses.

The assay was immunoSEQ multiplex PCR, and TCRdb's table has in-frame clones only and misses some. The table lists roughly 90,000 clones, approximately 94% of them singletons. The CDR3 covers 17 residues. Per the germline V gene, CDR1 is SGHAT and CDR2 is FQNNGV. Trimming pared 1 base from V and 0 bases from J, leaving 13 bases between. This receptor was obtained from an adult with an advanced solid tumor such as melanoma, head and neck, liver or kidney cancer. The material sequenced was CD4+ or CD8+ T cells sorted from blood, taken in a trial of the OX40 agonist ivuxolimab. The rearrangement joins TRBV11-2 to TRBJ2-1; D is tentatively TRBD1 or TRBD2 (5 bases each). CDR3 bases: TGTGCCAGCAGCTTAGCGTCGGGGCTAAGCTCCTACAATGAGCAGTTCTTC. It codes for CASSLASGLSSYNEQFF.